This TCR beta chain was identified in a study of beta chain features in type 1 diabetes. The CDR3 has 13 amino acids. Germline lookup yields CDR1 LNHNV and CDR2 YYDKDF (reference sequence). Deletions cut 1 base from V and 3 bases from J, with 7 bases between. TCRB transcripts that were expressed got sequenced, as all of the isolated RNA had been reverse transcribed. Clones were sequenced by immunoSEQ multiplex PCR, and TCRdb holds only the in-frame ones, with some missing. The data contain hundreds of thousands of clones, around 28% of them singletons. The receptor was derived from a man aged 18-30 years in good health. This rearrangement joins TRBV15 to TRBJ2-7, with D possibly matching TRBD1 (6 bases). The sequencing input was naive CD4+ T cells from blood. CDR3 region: CATSRGTVYEQYF. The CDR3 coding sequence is TGTGCCACCAGCAGAGGGACAGTCTACGAGCAGTACTTC. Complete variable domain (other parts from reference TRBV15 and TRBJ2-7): DAMVIQNPRYQVTQFGKPVTLSCSQTLNHNVMYWYQQKSSQAPKLLFHYYDKDFNNEADTPDNFQSRRPNTSFCFLDIRSPGLGDTAMYLCATSRGTVYEQYFGPGTRLTVT.